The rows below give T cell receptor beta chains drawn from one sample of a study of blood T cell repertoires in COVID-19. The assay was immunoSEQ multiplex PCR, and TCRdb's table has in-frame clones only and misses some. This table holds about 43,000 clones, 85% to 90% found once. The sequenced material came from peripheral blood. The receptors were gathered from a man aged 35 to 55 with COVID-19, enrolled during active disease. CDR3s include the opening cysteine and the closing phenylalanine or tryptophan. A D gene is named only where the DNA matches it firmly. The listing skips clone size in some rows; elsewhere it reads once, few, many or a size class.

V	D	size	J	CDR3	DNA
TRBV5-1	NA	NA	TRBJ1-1	CASSLAQVANTEAFF	TGCGCCAGCAGCTTGGCGCAGGTTGCGAACACTGAAGCTTTCTTT
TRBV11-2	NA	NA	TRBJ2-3	CASRSDSRTDTQYF	TGTGCCAGCAGGTCGGACAGCCGCACAGATACGCAGTATTTT
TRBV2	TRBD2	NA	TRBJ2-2	CATSKGAGGNTGELFF	TGTGCCACGTCTAAAGGGGCGGGGGGCAACACCGGGGAGCTGTTTTTT
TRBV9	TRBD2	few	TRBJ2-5	CASSVGGGRGETQYF	TGTGCCAGCAGCGTAGGCGGCGGGAGGGGAGAGACCCAGTACTTC
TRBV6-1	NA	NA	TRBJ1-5	CASSEWGRNSNQPQHF	TGTGCCAGCAGTGAATGGGGCAGAAATAGCAATCAGCCCCAGCATTTT
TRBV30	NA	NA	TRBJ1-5	CAWSVSRHSNQPQHF	TGTGCCTGGAGTGTATCCAGACATAGCAATCAGCCCCAGCATTTT
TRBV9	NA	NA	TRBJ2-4	CASSVDGGGGDIQYF	TGTGCCAGCAGCGTAGACGGGGGAGGAGGTGACATTCAGTACTTC
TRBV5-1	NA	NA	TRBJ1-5	CASSLVAGDGEPQHF	TGCGCCAGCAGCTTGGTTGCAGGGGACGGCGAGCCCCAGCATTTT
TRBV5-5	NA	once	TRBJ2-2	CASSLRTANTGELFF	TGTGCCAGCAGCTTGCGGACAGCAAACACCGGGGAGCTGTTTTTT
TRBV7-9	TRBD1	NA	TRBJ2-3	CASSLVTGGSTDTQYF	TGTGCCAGCAGCTTAGTGACAGGGGGAAGCACAGATACGCAGTATTTT
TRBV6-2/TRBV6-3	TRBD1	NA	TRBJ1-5	CASSYPGTGGLSNQPQHF	TGTGCCAGCAGTTACCCGGGGACAGGGGGCCTTAGCAATCAGCCCCAGCATTTT
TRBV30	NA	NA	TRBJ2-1	CAWSPQYSEQFF	TGTGCCTGGAGTCCTCAATACAGTGAGCAGTTCTTC
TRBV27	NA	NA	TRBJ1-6	CASSYSTVLFNSPLHF	TGTGCCAGCAGTTACTCGACAGTTCTATTCAATTCACCCCTCCACTTT
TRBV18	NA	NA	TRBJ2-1	CASSPGDQHGNEQFF	TGTGCCAGCTCCCCGGGGGACCAACACGGGAATGAGCAGTTCTTC
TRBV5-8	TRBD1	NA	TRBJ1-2	CASSLPGTEIVYGYTF	TGTGCCAGCAGCTTGCCCGGGACAGAAATCGTCTATGGCTACACCTTC
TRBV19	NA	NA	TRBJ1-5	CASGGLFQPQHF	TGTGCCAGTGGGGGGTTGTTTCAGCCCCAGCATTTT
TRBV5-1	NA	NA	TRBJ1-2	CASSLQGQDGYTF	TGCGCCAGCAGCTTGCAGGGGCAGGATGGCTACACCTTC
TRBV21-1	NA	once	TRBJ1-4	CASSNARRDLSTKLFF	TGTGCCAGCAGCAACGCAAGACGGGACTTGTCAACAAAACTGTTTTTT
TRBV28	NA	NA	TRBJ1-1	CASSAGLEMNTEAFF	TGTGCCAGCAGTGCCGGACTGGAGATGAACACTGAAGCTTTCTTT
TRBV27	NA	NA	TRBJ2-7	CASSPIGGGYEQYF	TGTGCCAGCAGCCCAATAGGGGGAGGGTACGAGCAGTACTTC
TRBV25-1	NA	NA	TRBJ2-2	CASSPGNTGELFF	TGTGCCAGCAGTCCAGGGAACACCGGGGAGCTGTTTTTT
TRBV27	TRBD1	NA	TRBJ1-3	CASSPDRERSGNTIYF	TGTGCCAGCAGTCCGGACAGGGAGAGGTCTGGAAACACCATATATTTT
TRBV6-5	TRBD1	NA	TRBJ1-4	CASSPSGGRGEKLFF	TGTGCCAGCAGCCCATCAGGGGGTCGGGGTGAAAAACTGTTTTTT
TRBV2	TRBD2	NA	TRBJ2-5	CASTTSGGLETQYF	TGTGCCAGCACGACTAGCGGGGGCTTGGAGACCCAGTACTTC
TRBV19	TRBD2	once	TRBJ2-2	CASIEPGGPLGELFF	TGTGCCAGTATTGAGCCGGGAGGGCCGCTTGGGGAGCTGTTTTTT
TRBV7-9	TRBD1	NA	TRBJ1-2	CASSRTGTGGYFYGYTF	TGTGCCAGCAGCCGAACCGGGACAGGGGGTTATTTCTATGGCTACACCTTC
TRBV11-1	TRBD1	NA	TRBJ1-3	CASSRQGGGNTIYF	TGTGCCAGCAGCCGACAGGGCGGTGGAAACACCATATATTTT
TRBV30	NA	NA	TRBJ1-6	CAWSHGNRDKPLHF	TGTGCCTGGAGCCATGGGAACCGGGACAAACCCCTCCACTTT
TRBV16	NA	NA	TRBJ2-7	CASSPAGAGKGSYEQYF	TGTGCCAGCAGCCCAGCCGGGGCGGGGAAAGGGTCCTACGAGCAGTACTTC
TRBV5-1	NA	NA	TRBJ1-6	CASSPGQNSYNSPLHF	TGCGCCAGCAGCCCCGGACAAAACTCCTATAATTCACCCCTCCACTTT
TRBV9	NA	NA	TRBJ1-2	CASSEGVANYGYTF	TGTGCCAGCAGCGAGGGGGTGGCTAACTATGGCTACACCTTC
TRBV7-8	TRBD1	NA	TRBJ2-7	CASSPTGFQGGSYEQYF	TGTGCCAGCAGCCCGACAGGGTTCCAAGGTGGCTCCTACGAGCAGTACTTC
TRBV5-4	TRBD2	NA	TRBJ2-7	CASSPGLAKYEQYF	TGTGCCAGCAGCCCTGGACTAGCCAAATACGAGCAGTACTTC
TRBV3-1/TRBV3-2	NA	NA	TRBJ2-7	CASSPGYGDTYEQYF	TGTGCCAGCAGCCCCGGGTACGGGGACACCTACGAGCAGTACTTC
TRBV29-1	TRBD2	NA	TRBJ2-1	CSVALAGGPGSEQFF	TGCAGCGTGGCTCTAGCGGGGGGGCCCGGGAGTGAGCAGTTCTTC
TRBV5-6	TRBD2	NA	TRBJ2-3	CASSSPSLGLAGKDTQYF	TGTGCCAGCAGCTCACCCTCCCTCGGACTAGCGGGGAAAGATACGCAGTATTTT
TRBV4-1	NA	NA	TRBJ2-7	CASSQVAGQKYF	TGCGCCAGCAGCCAAGTTGCGGGGCAAAAGTACTTC
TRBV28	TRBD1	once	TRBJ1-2	CASSSPDRGVAYGYTF	TGTGCCAGCAGTTCCCCGGACAGGGGGGTAGCCTATGGCTACACCTTC
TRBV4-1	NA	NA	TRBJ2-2	CASSQETPRTGELFF	TGCGCCAGCAGCCAAGAAACTCCGAGAACCGGGGAGCTGTTTTTT
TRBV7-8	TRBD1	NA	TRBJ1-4	CASSLGGQGGNEKLFF	TGTGCCAGCAGCTTAGGGGGACAGGGCGGTAATGAAAAACTGTTTTTT
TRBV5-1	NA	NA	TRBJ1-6	CASSLAGRSPLHF	TGCGCCAGCAGCTTGGCGGGGAGGTCACCCCTCCACTTT
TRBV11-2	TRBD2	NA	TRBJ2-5	CASSSLAGMIQETQYF	TGTGCCAGCAGCTCACTAGCGGGGATGATCCAAGAGACCCAGTACTTC
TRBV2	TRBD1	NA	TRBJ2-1	CASSPGTGINYNEQFF	TGTGCCAGCAGTCCCGGGACAGGGATTAACTACAATGAGCAGTTCTTC
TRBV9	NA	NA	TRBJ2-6	CASSVALARVSSGANVLTF	TGTGCCAGCAGCGTAGCTCTGGCGCGGGTGAGCTCTGGGGCCAACGTCCTGACTTTC
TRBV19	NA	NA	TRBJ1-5	CASTGPSNQPQHF	TGTGCCAGTACAGGGCCGAGCAATCAGCCCCAGCATTTT
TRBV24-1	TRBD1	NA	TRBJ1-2	CATSDPGTGYGYTF	TGTGCCACCAGTGATCCCGGGACAGGCTATGGCTACACCTTC
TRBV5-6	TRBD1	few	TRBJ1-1	CASRKRQGNTEAFF	TGTGCCAGCAGGAAGAGACAGGGGAACACTGAAGCTTTCTTT
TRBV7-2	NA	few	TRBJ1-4	CASSPPYRDEKLFF	TGTGCCAGCAGCCCTCCGTACAGGGATGAAAAACTGTTTTTT
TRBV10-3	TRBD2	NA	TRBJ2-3	CAISGLAGGVPDTQYF	TGTGCCATCAGTGGGTTAGCGGGAGGAGTTCCAGATACGCAGTATTTT
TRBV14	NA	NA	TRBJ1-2	CASSQDSDGGEYGYTF	TGTGCCAGCAGCCAAGACTCCGACGGAGGGGAATATGGCTACACCTTC
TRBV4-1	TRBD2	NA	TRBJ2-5	CASSQDYRASGREYF	TGCGCCAGCAGCCAAGATTATAGGGCTAGCGGGAGGGAGTACTTC
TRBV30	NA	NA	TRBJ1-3	CAWSGHGNTIYF	TGTGCCTGGAGTGGGCATGGAAACACCATATATTTT
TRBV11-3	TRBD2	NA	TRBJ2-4	CASSLMGVAGGETKNIQYF	TGTGCCAGCAGCTTAATGGGGGTAGCGGGAGGGGAAACCAAAAACATTCAGTACTTC
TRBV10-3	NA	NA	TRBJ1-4	CAISESSLNEKLFF	TGTGCCATCAGTGAGTCGTCCTTAAATGAAAAACTGTTTTTT